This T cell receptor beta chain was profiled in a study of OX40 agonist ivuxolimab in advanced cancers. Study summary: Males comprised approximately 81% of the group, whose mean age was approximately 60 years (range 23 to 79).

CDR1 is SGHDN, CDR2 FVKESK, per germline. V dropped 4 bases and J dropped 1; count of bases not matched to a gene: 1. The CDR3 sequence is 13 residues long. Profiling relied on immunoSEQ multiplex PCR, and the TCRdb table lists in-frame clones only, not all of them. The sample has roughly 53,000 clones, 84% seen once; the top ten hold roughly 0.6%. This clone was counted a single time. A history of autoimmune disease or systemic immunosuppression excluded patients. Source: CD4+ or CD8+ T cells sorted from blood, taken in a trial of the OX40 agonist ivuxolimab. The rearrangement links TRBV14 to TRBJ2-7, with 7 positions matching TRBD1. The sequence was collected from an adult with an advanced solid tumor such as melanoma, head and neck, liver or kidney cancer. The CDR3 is CASSRQGSYEQYF. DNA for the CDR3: TGTGCCAGCAGCCGACAGGGATCCTACGAGCAGTACTTC.